These 30 T cell receptor beta chains were all obtained from the same sample, sequenced in a study of shared clonotypes between healthy human individuals. Assay used: immunoSEQ multiplex PCR; TCRdb lists only in-frame clones, some missing. The sample shows more than 400,000 clones, 70% to 80% of them seen only once. The sequencing sample was made of PBMCs. The receptors here all came from a woman aged 35 to 49 in good health. Some clones in this sample may be carry-over from other donors' samples.

CDR3 coding DNA: TGTGCCACCAGCAGAGATCGCGTGGGTACAGGGGGCAGGGAGACCCAGTACTTC. Encoded protein: CATSRDRVGTGGRETQYF. The V call is TRBV15, the J call TRBJ2-5; 9 bases agree with TRBD1. V was pared by 0 bases and J by 5 bases, with 13 bases of the junction left unmatched. The CDR3 is 18 amino acids. Germline CDR1 is LNHNV and CDR2 is YYDKDF (reference sequence).

As for this clone: The same CDR3 is also encoded by other DNA sequences in this sample. The V call is TRBV7-3, the J call TRBJ1-2, with 7 bases lining up with TRBD1. With 4 bases clipped from V and 4 bases from J, the junction kept 3 bases outside the gene matches. Looked up from germline, CDR1 is SGHTA and CDR2 is FQGTGA. The CDR3 consists of 13 residues. The CDR3 loop reads CASSSSGGYGYTF. Written as DNA, the CDR3 is TGTGCCAGCAGCTCCTCAGGGGGCTATGGCTACACCTTC. Full variable domain (rest looked up from reference TRBV7-3 and TRBJ1-2): GAGVSQTPSNKVTEKGKYVELRCDPISGHTALYWYRQSLGQGPEFLIYFQGTGAADDSGLPNDRFFAVRPEGSVSTLKIQRTERGDSAVYLCASSSSGGYGYTFGSGTRLTVV.

The rearrangement joins TRBV4-1 to TRBJ2-1, with a possible D match to TRBD1 (6 bases). The CDR3 runs 17 residues. Deletions cut 1 base from V and 8 bases from J, with 21 bases between. Germline CDR1 MGHRA, CDR2 YSYEKL. The CDR3 DNA reads as TGCGCCAGCAGCCAAGCCCTCCGAGGGGGAGCTGAGGATGAGCAGTTCTTC. Amino acid sequence: CASSQALRGGAEDEQFF.

The chain is built from TRBV28 and TRBJ2-7; TRBD2 aligns across 13 bases. Per the germline V gene, CDR1 is MDHEN and CDR2 is SYDVKM. The V segment lost 6 bases and the J segment 7 bases; nucleotides outside the gene matches: 9. The CDR3 is 15 amino acids. Written as DNA, the CDR3 is TGTGCCAGCAGCCGCCGGACTAGCGGGAGTGATGAGCAGTACTTC. Translated: CASSRRTSGSDEQYF. The full variable domain, in which reference TRBV28 and TRBJ2-7 provide the parts outside the CDR3, is DVKVTQSSRYLVKRTGEKVFLECVQDMDHENMFWYRQDPGLGLRLIYFSYDVKMKEKGDIPEGYSVSREKKERFSLILESASTNQTSMYLCASSRRTSGSDEQYFGPGTRLTVT.

This clone was detected a few times. The rearrangement links TRBV7-3 to TRBJ2-5; possibly TRBD1 for D (6 bases). From germline, CDR1 is SGHTA and CDR2 FQGTGA. Between the trimmed V and J ends, which lost 5 bases and 7 bases, there was a span of 14 bases. There are 13 residues in the CDR3. CDR3 sequence reads: CASSPGHRGTQYF. Written as DNA, the CDR3 is TGTGCCAGCAGCCCGGGACACCGGGGGACCCAGTACTTC.

This chain joins TRBV4-3 and TRBJ2-1, with D possibly matching TRBD1 (5 bases). Trimming shortened V by 3 bases and J by 4 bases, and 7 bases separated the two germline ends. CDR1 and CDR2 from the germline V gene are LGHNA and YSLEER. This CDR3 comprises 13 residues. In DNA form, the CDR3 reads TGCGCCAGCAGCCATCGACAGTACAATGAGCAGTTCTTC. It translates to CASSHRQYNEQFF.

This chain connects TRBV6-1 to TRBJ2-5; D is ambiguous. V shed 7 bases and J shed 1 base, with 10 bases lying between them. The CDR3 contains 13 residues. Germline V gene sequence: CDR1 MNHNS, CDR2 SASEGT. CDR3 loop: CASILLGQETQYF. Written as DNA, the CDR3 is TGTGCCAGCATTCTGCTCGGCCAAGAGACCCAGTACTTC.

This clone was observed a handful of times. The same CDR3 can be traced to other DNA sequences in this sample. The V call is TRBV27, the J call TRBJ1-2, with 9 positions matching TRBD1. Germline V gene data show CDR1 as MNHEY and CDR2 as SMNVEV (reference sequence). The CDR3 loop spans 14 amino acids. The V segment lost 6 bases and the J segment 2 bases; nucleotides outside the gene matches: 4. CDR3 DNA sequence: TGTGCCAGCAGGACGACAGGGGGAAACTATGGCTACACCTTC. Translated, it gives CASRTTGGNYGYTF.

With regard to this clone: Other DNA sequences in the same sample also yield this CDR3. The genes are TRBV2 and TRBJ2-3; 7 positions match TRBD2. The CDR3 runs 13 residues. Germline lookup yields CDR1 SNHLY and CDR2 FYNNEI. Losses at the gene ends were 11 bases for V and 6 bases for J; bases not matched to a gene: 11. As DNA, the CDR3 is TGTGCCTCCGGGGGGAGGGGCGCGGATACGCAGTATTTT. Its translation is CASGGRGADTQYF.

The genes are TRBV7-6 and TRBJ2-7; 10 nucleotides match TRBD1. J gave up 4 bases and V 5 bases, and 8 bases lay outside the gene matches. Germline CDR1 and CDR2: SGHVS and FNYEAQ. The CDR3 totals 15 residues. The CDR3 is CASSLYDRGLYEQYF. In DNA, the CDR3 is TGTGCCAGCAGCCTCTACGACAGGGGGCTATACGAGCAGTACTTC.

J is TRBJ1-5 and V is TRBV10-3, with D unresolved. V gave up 3 bases and J gave up 1 base, with 4 bases separating them. This CDR3 region has 13 residues. CDR1 and CDR2 (germline): ENHRY, SYGVKD. The CDR3 DNA reads TGTGCCATCAGTGAAAACAGCAATCAGCCCCAGCATTTT. Translation: CAISENSNQPQHF.

This clone was seen many times. The chain employs TRBV6-1 and TRBJ2-5; 10 bases align to TRBD1. Per the germline V gene, CDR1 is MNHNS and CDR2 is SASEGT. The CDR3 runs to 15 residues. Losses at the gene ends were 8 bases for V and 5 bases for J; bases not matched to a gene: 11. CDR3 region: CASFRDRGRWETQYF. The CDR3 nucleotides are TGTGCCAGCTTTAGAGACAGGGGGCGGTGGGAGACCCAGTACTTC.

The chain employs TRBV27 and TRBJ1-4, with D perhaps matching TRBD1 (5 bases). V was trimmed by 5 bases and J by 5 bases, leaving 15 bases between them. Germline V gene sequence: CDR1 MNHEY, CDR2 SMNVEV (reference sequence). The CDR3 has 15 amino acids. CDR3 coding DNA: TGTGCCAGCAGTCTACTTGGGACGGAGAATGAAAAACTGTTTTTT. This translates into CASSLLGTENEKLFF. Together with reference TRBV27 and TRBJ1-4, the CDR3 gives the full variable domain: EAQVTQNPRYLITVTGKKLTVTCSQNMNHEYMSWYRQDPGLGLRQIYYSMNVEVTDKGDVPEGYKVSRKEKRNFPLILESPSPNQTSLYFCASSLLGTENEKLFFGSGTQLSVL.

Of note for this clone: Within the sample, other DNA sequences also encode this same CDR3. The chain couples TRBV18 to TRBJ2-7; TRBD2 is a possible D gene (6 bases). Trimming cost V 6 bases and J 4 bases, with 7 bases left between them. The CDR3 has 11 amino acids. CDR1 and CDR2 (germline): KGHSH, LQKENI. This CDR3 reads CASSAGYEQYF. The CDR3 DNA is TGTGCCAGCTCCGCGGGATACGAGCAGTACTTC.

This clone was seen only a few times. The CDR3 is CASSVAGAGGLDTQYF. CDR3 DNA: TGTGCCAGCAGCGTAGCGGGAGCGGGAGGTTTAGATACGCAGTATTTT. The gene calls are TRBV9 and TRBJ2-3; 9 bases align to TRBD2. CDR3 length equals 16 residues. The V gene's germline CDR1 is SGDLS and CDR2 YYNGEE. J lost 5 bases, V lost 0 bases, and 7 bases had no gene match.

This clone was recorded a few times. CDR3 loop: CASSGSADSNQPQHF. The CDR3 DNA reads TGCGCCAGCAGCGGCTCGGCAGATAGCAATCAGCCCCAGCATTTT. This sequence joins TRBV4-1 and TRBJ1-5; no definite D call. This CDR3 contains 15 residues. In germline, CDR1 is MGHRA, CDR2 YSYEKL. V lost 5 bases, J lost 0 bases, and 11 bases lay in between.

Only one count was recorded for this clone. J is TRBJ2-7 and V is TRBV7-2, with D unclear. The germline V and J ends were trimmed by 5 bases and 7 bases, with 12 bases remaining between them. Germline loops: CDR1 SGHTA, CDR2 FQGNSA. The CDR3 is 12 amino acids. The CDR3 region has the DNA TGTGCCAGCAGCCAAGACCTCTCGGAGCAGTACTTC. It specifies CASSQDLSEQYF.

This clone has a handful of counts. The rearrangement uses TRBV29-1 and TRBJ1-5; 7 positions agree with TRBD1. The CDR3 contains 14 residues. Trimming cost V 7 bases and J 5 bases; bases outside gene matches: 11. Germline-derived CDR1 and CDR2 are SQVTM and ANQGSEA. CDR3 residues: CSGLRGQKDQPQHF. The DNA for the CDR3 is TGCAGCGGCTTGAGGGGGCAGAAGGATCAGCCCCAGCATTTT.

This clone was detected only a few times. The rearrangement joins TRBV6-5 to TRBJ2-7, with D tentatively TRBD2 (6 bases). The CDR3 is 14 amino acids. Germline V CDR1 and CDR2: MNHEY, SVGAGI. Between the trimmed V and J ends, which lost 4 bases and 3 bases, there was a span of 13 bases. The CDR3 region is CASSSETSNYEQYF. The CDR3 nucleotides are TGTGCCAGCAGTTCCGAGACTAGTAACTACGAGCAGTACTTC.

The J gene is TRBJ2-7, the V gene TRBV9, with 8 positions matching TRBD2. Germline loops: CDR1 SGDLS, CDR2 YYNGEE. The CDR3 runs 15 residues. After removal of 0 bases from V and 2 bases from J, the junction contained 4 bases not matched to a gene. For the CDR3, the DNA is TGTGCCAGCAGCGTAGAGGCGGGAGGCCCCTACGAGCAGTACTTC. Translated, it gives CASSVEAGGPYEQYF. Looking up the rest from reference TRBV9 and TRBJ2-7 gives the full variable domain: DSGVTQTPKHLITATGQRVTLRCSPRSGDLSVYWYQQSLDQGLQFLIQYYNGEERAKGNILERFSAQQFPDLHSELNLSSLELGDSALYFCASSVEAGGPYEQYFGPGTRLTVT.

This clone was observed many times. The sample has other DNA sequences that encode this CDR3 too. The chain has TRBV7-2 and TRBJ1-5; D perhaps matches TRBD1 (6 bases). The CDR3 is made up of 15 amino acids. Germline V gives CDR1 SGHTA, CDR2 FQGNSA. V was clipped by 1 base and J by 5 bases, with 12 bases between them. Here the CDR3 DNA reads TGTGCCAGCAGCTTAGAGGACAGCGCCTATCAGCCCCAGCATTTT. Encoded protein: CASSLEDSAYQPQHF.

The gene calls are TRBV5-4 and TRBJ2-5, with 12 bases matching TRBD2. Trimming took 2 bases from V and 5 from J; bases not matched to a gene: 4. The CDR3 has 15 residues. The V gene's germline CDR1 is SGHNT and CDR2 YYREEE (reference sequence). The CDR3 sequence is CASSFRLAGEETQYF. The CDR3 nucleotides read TGTGCCAGCAGCTTCAGACTAGCGGGAGAGGAGACCCAGTACTTC.

V usage is TRBV4-1 and J usage is TRBJ2-7; TRBD1 aligns across 9 bases. V dropped 3 bases and J dropped 3; count of bases not matched to a gene: 3. The CDR3 runs to 14 residues. Germline V gene lookup returns CDR1 MGHRA and CDR2 YSYEKL. The CDR3 region is CASSHQTGGYEQYF. The CDR3 coding sequence is TGCGCCAGCAGCCACCAGACAGGGGGCTACGAGCAGTACTTC.

This rearrangement joins TRBV27 to TRBJ2-4; D ambiguous. V shed 2 bases and J shed 0 bases, with 14 bases lying between them. CDR3 length equals 17 residues. The germline V gene encodes CDR1 MNHEY and CDR2 SMNVEV (reference sequence). CDR3: CASSLKGQRLAKNIQYF. CDR3 nucleotides: TGTGCCAGCAGTTTAAAAGGCCAAAGACTAGCCAAAAACATTCAGTACTTC.

The table lists this clone with a few counts. This chain uses TRBV19 with TRBJ2-1; D uncertain. V was clipped by 1 base and J by 3 bases, with 13 bases between them. The CDR3 runs 16 residues. In germline, CDR1 is LNHDA, CDR2 SQIVND (reference sequence). CDR3 amino acids: CASSIAGVTFYNEQFF. The CDR3 bases are TGTGCCAGTAGTATAGCCGGTGTCACCTTCTACAATGAGCAGTTCTTC.

The chain employs TRBV21-1 and TRBJ2-1; the table gives TRBD2 as D, unverified against the DNA. TRBV21-1 is a documented pseudogene. The CDR3 runs to 17 residues. The CDR3 loop reads CASSKAGQRGVYNEQFF. CDR3 DNA: TGTGCCAGCAGCAAAGCCGGGCAGCGGGGGGTCTACAATGAGCAGTTCTTC.

This chain connects TRBV19 to TRBJ2-1; D ambiguous. V gave up 6 bases and J gave up 6 bases, with 15 bases separating them. Germline V gene data show CDR1 as LNHDA and CDR2 as SQIVND (reference sequence). This CDR3 has 14 amino acids. This chain's CDR3 is CASSPQTVTNEQFF. In DNA form, the CDR3 reads TGTGCCAGTAGCCCGCAGACTGTTACCAATGAGCAGTTCTTC.

This clone was detected only a few times. Other nucleotide sequences in the sample specify the same CDR3. The chain couples TRBV30 to TRBJ1-1; D possibly corresponds to TRBD1 (5 bases). V lost 2 bases, J lost 2 bases, and 9 bases lay in between. The CDR3 is 13 residues long. CDR1 is GTSNPN, CDR2 SVGIG, per germline (reference sequence). CDR3 protein: CAWSRQGNTEAFF. The DNA for the CDR3 is TGTGCCTGGAGTAGGCAGGGAAACACTGAAGCTTTCTTT.

This clone was observed a handful of times. J is TRBJ2-3 and V is TRBV30; perhaps TRBD2 as D (5 bases). This CDR3 is built from 17 residues. The germline V gene encodes CDR1 GTSNPN and CDR2 SVGIG (reference sequence). V was clipped by 3 bases and J by 2 bases, with 21 bases between them. The CDR3 here is CAWRDSRSLDYTDTQYF. The CDR3 coding sequence is TGTGCCTGGAGGGACTCCCGTTCACTAGATTACACAGATACGCAGTATTTT.

J is TRBJ1-2 and V is TRBV7-8; 8 bases are a match to TRBD1. The trim removed 3 bases at V and 4 bases at J, leaving 4 bases unmatched. This CDR3 has 14 residues. Germline assignment: CDR1 SGHVS and CDR2 FQNEAQ. DNA for the CDR3: TGTGCCAGCAGCTTGCAGGGGGCCGGCTATGGCTACACCTTC. This gives the protein CASSLQGAGYGYTF.